What follows are 10 T cell receptor beta chains derived from one specimen sequenced in a study of CD8 T cells in Susac syndrome. RNA, at roughly 0.45 to 1 ug, was reverse transcribed with random hexamers. One entry per CDR3 protein results from TCRdb running MiXCR on the immunoSEQ multiplex PCR reads. Here the sample spans more than 100,000 distinct CDR3 sequences, just under 95% being singletons. Sequenced: CD8+ T cells from PBMCs. The receptors were sampled from a human donor with Susac syndrome.

The rearrangement uses TRBV6-1 and TRBJ2-7; D uncertain. In germline, CDR1 is MNHNS, CDR2 SASEGT. The V gene lost 1 base and the J gene lost 3 bases, with 7 bases spanning the gap. This CDR3 comprises 13 residues. CDR3 DNA sequence: TGTGCCAGCAGTGAAGGGGTCGTCTACGAGCAGTACTTC. Translation gives CASSEGVVYEQYF.

The chain couples TRBV27 to TRBJ2-1; 9 bases fit TRBD1. J lost 7 bases, V lost 5 bases, and 9 bases had no gene match. The CDR3 runs 15 residues. CDR1 MNHEY and CDR2 SMNVEV come from the germline V gene (reference sequence). For the CDR3, the DNA is TGTGCCAGCAGTCCTGGACAGGGGCTGGGGAATGAGCAGTTCTTC. Its translation is CASSPGQGLGNEQFF.

V is TRBV12-3 or TRBV12-4 and J is TRBJ2-7; TRBD1 matches at 9 bases. This CDR3 has 12 residues. V was pared by 5 bases and J by 5 bases, with 1 base of the junction left unmatched. This chain's CDR3 is CASSRQGDEQYF. The CDR3 DNA reads TGTGCCAGCAGTCGACAGGGGGACGAGCAGTACTTC.

The chain carries TRBV12-3 or TRBV12-4 and TRBJ2-2; perhaps D is TRBD1 or TRBD2 (5 bases each). The V and J ends lost 7 bases and 7 bases respectively, with 10 bases between them. The CDR3 consists of 12 residues. The CDR3 DNA reads as TGTGCCAGCACTTATGGGGGCGGGGAGCTGTTTTTT. Translating gives CASTYGGGELFF.

In this sample, this clonotype turned up once. The V call is TRBV6-5, the J call TRBJ2-5; D might be TRBD2 (5 bases). The CDR3 extends over 14 amino acids. V was shortened by 0 bases and J by 5 bases, with 10 bases between the two germline ends. Looked up from germline, CDR1 is MNHEY and CDR2 is SVGAGI. The CDR3 protein is CASSYSGIRETQYF. CDR3 DNA sequence: TGTGCCAGCAGTTACTCCGGGATCCGGGAGACCCAGTACTTC.

The J gene is TRBJ1-4, the V gene TRBV9; D gene ambiguous. Germline V gives CDR1 SGDLS, CDR2 YYNGEE. This CDR3 contains 14 residues. Trimming took off 7 bases at V and 7 bases at J, with 17 bases between the two ends. The CDR3 region is CASADTYSGEKLFF. CDR3 coding DNA: TGTGCCAGCGCCGACACCTACTCGGGTGAAAAACTGTTTTTT.

The chain employs TRBV29-1 and TRBJ2-7; TRBD2 might be the D (5 bases). Germline V gives CDR1 SQVTM, CDR2 ANQGSEA. Deletions cut 3 bases from V and 6 bases from J, with 12 bases between. The CDR3 extends over 12 amino acids. Here the CDR3 reads CSVDAGDREQYF. In DNA form, the CDR3 reads TGCAGCGTTGACGCCGGGGATCGCGAGCAGTACTTC.

The chain has TRBV30 and TRBJ2-7, with 9 bases fitting TRBD1. Germline V gene sequence: CDR1 GTSNPN, CDR2 SVGIG (reference sequence). V trimming: 4 bases; J trimming: 0 bases; junction bases outside the gene matches: 10. This CDR3 spans 16 amino acids. The CDR3 sequence: CAWNLGQGRPSYEQYF. DNA for the CDR3: TGTGCCTGGAATTTAGGACAGGGGCGACCCTCCTACGAGCAGTACTTC. The entire variable domain, with the rest obtained from reference TRBV30 and TRBJ2-7, is as follows: SQTIHQWPATLVQPVGSPLSLECTVEGTSNPNLYWYRQAAGRGLQLLFYSVGIGQISSEVPQNLSASRPQDRQFILSSKKLLLSDSGFYLCAWNLGQGRPSYEQYFGPGTRLTVT.

The CDR3 is CASSQTGTPFSYNEQFF. The CDR3 DNA sequence: TGTGCCAGCAGCCAAACCGGGACTCCCTTTTCCTACAATGAGCAGTTCTTC. The chain carries TRBV14 and TRBJ2-1; D perhaps matches TRBD2 (6 bases). V was pared by 2 bases and J by 1 base, with 15 bases between. CDR1 is SGHDN and CDR2 is FVKESK in the germline V gene. This CDR3 contains 17 residues.

The gene calls are TRBV20-1 and TRBJ1-1; D uncertain. Trimming shortened V by 0 bases and J by 6 bases, and 14 bases separated the two germline ends. Germline V gene data show CDR1 as DFQATT and CDR2 as SNEGSKA (reference sequence). This CDR3 is built from 14 residues. CDR3 coding DNA: TGCAGTGCTAGAGATGAACCCCAAACAGCTGAAGCTTTCTTT. This codes for CSARDEPQTAEAFF.